This is a list of T cell receptor beta chains from one sample in a study of cytomegalovirus exposure and HLA in healthy donors. TCRdb keeps only in-frame clones here, not all; method: immunoSEQ multiplex PCR. Among some 110,000 clones listed, 76% were seen once. The material sequenced was PBMCs. The receptor set was obtained from a man aged 40-50 years in good health and CMV-seropositive. Both conserved end residues are trimmed from each CDR3. The order of the fields is CDR3 protein, clone size, J gene, V gene. The size of a clone is reported for some rows only, either as once, few or many, or as a class for expanded clones.

CDR3 protein: ASSDRPTYEQY
clone size: -
J gene: -
V gene: TRBV6-5

CDR3 protein: ASSLTASGGWDQY
clone size: -
J gene: TRBJ2-5
V gene: TRBV7-2

CDR3 protein: ASSPPGLSTDTQY
clone size: -
J gene: TRBJ2-3
V gene: TRBV18

CDR3 protein: ASSFGFGTYEQY
clone size: few
J gene: TRBJ2-7
V gene: TRBV5-8

CDR3 protein: ASSLYAGGAYQPQH
clone size: -
J gene: TRBJ1-5
V gene: TRBV5-6

CDR3 protein: AWSRRTEAF
clone size: -
J gene: TRBJ1-1
V gene: TRBV30

CDR3 protein: ASGLGGWENTEAF
clone size: -
J gene: TRBJ1-1
V gene: TRBV7-2

CDR3 protein: ASSFAHGTGPYEQY
clone size: -
J gene: -
V gene: TRBV27

CDR3 protein: ASTGVKNIQY
clone size: few
J gene: TRBJ2-4
V gene: TRBV28

CDR3 protein: ASSPWRQGRYGYT
clone size: -
J gene: TRBJ1-2
V gene: TRBV19

CDR3 protein: ASSLEVGPSGGAGEQY
clone size: -
J gene: TRBJ2-7
V gene: TRBV7-9

CDR3 protein: ASSYGLYEQY
clone size: -
J gene: TRBJ2-7
V gene: TRBV6-5

CDR3 protein: ASSVASGSFDEQF
clone size: -
J gene: TRBJ2-1
V gene: TRBV9

CDR3 protein: ASSPPSRYEQY
clone size: -
J gene: TRBJ2-7
V gene: TRBV18

CDR3 protein: ASSSPHRDRNEQF
clone size: once
J gene: TRBJ2-1
V gene: TRBV28

CDR3 protein: ASSPSTSQNTGELF
clone size: -
J gene: TRBJ2-2
V gene: TRBV4-2

CDR3 protein: ASSQSSGTAYNSPLH
clone size: once
J gene: TRBJ1-6
V gene: TRBV4-2

CDR3 protein: ASSYPGSSYEQY
clone size: -
J gene: TRBJ2-7
V gene: TRBV6-6

CDR3 protein: AISITWDSNNEQF
clone size: -
J gene: TRBJ2-1
V gene: TRBV10-3

CDR3 protein: ASSQSAGNSGANVLT
clone size: many
J gene: TRBJ2-6
V gene: TRBV4-2

CDR3 protein: ASLGQGRKAF
clone size: -
J gene: TRBJ1-1
V gene: TRBV19

CDR3 protein: ASEGGRGPISQY
clone size: -
J gene: TRBJ2-5
V gene: TRBV6-1

CDR3 protein: ASSLAGGYSPLH
clone size: -
J gene: TRBJ1-6
V gene: TRBV5-4

CDR3 protein: ASSFGGNYNEQF
clone size: few
J gene: TRBJ2-1
V gene: TRBV7-2

CDR3 protein: ASSLSHSGRYEQY
clone size: -
J gene: TRBJ2-7
V gene: TRBV5-1

CDR3 protein: ASSQDRLSYNEQF
clone size: -
J gene: TRBJ2-1
V gene: TRBV4-3

CDR3 protein: AHGGEGNQPQH
clone size: -
J gene: TRBJ1-5
V gene: TRBV30

CDR3 protein: ASSLVGRQY
clone size: -
J gene: TRBJ2-3
V gene: TRBV7-2